This TCR beta chain was found in a study of blood T cell repertoires in COVID-19. Study in general: The United States, Italy and Spain supplied acute and convalescent COVID-19 samples. PBMCs, B-cell-depleted T cells, or T cells were the source of the cDNA or gDNA that made up the material.

Enrolment of Seattle patients took place during active infection, and they were followed longitudinally. Original handling: Reference gene primer amplification gave nucleated cell count estimates. Clones were read by immunoSEQ multiplex PCR, and TCRdb kept only the in-frame ones, dropping some. V and J calls and clone size follow that table, whereas D and trimming were derived from the DNA. The sample contains about 62,000 clones, around 91% of which appear only once. Sequences were obtained from peripheral blood. The TCR was taken from a woman aged 60-70 years with COVID-19, enrolled during active disease.

The CDR3 nucleotides read TGCAGTGCCCCTCAACGGGGTGGCTACACCTTC. As protein: CSAPQRGGYTF. The chain couples TRBV20-1 to TRBJ1-2, with D hard to call. Trimming took 6 bases from V and 7 from J, leaving 12 bases between them. This CDR3 is built from 11 residues. The germline V gene has CDR1 DFQATT and CDR2 SNEGSKA (reference sequence).